A single sample is the source of the 16 T cell receptor beta chains below, sequenced in a study of blood T cell repertoires in COVID-19. Method: immunoSEQ multiplex PCR; TCRdb's copy keeps in-frame clones and lacks some. The data hold 150,000 to 200,000 clones, with 82% observed a single time. The specimen sequenced was PBMCs or T cells enriched from blood (not recorded which). The receptor source for this set is a man aged 60 to 69 who had recovered from COVID-19.

This clone was observed a handful of times. The chain uses TRBV28 and TRBJ1-4, with 7 positions matching TRBD1. There are 20 residues in the CDR3. J was trimmed by 0 bases and V by 3 bases; bases with no gene match: 16. Germline V CDR1 and CDR2: MDHEN, SYDVKM. The CDR3 region is CASSFPHSDRAGATNEKLFF. CDR3 DNA: TGTGCCAGCAGTTTTCCACACTCCGACAGGGCTGGGGCAACTAATGAAAAACTGTTTTTT.

The chain couples TRBV9 to TRBJ2-3; D call uncertain. This CDR3 comprises 13 residues. Trimming pared 0 bases from V and 4 bases from J, leaving 6 bases between. Germline V gene lookup returns CDR1 SGDLS and CDR2 YYNGEE. CDR3 sequence (DNA): TGTGCCAGCAGCGTAGCGTCAGCAGATACGCAGTATTTT. Translation gives CASSVASADTQYF.

The chain joins TRBV9 to TRBJ2-3; D might be TRBD2 (5 bases). This CDR3 has 15 amino acids. Trimming removed 3 bases at V and 3 bases at J, with 14 bases between. Germline loops: CDR1 SGDLS, CDR2 YYNGEE. The chain's CDR3 is CASSDSRSGTDTQYF. Written as DNA, the CDR3 is TGTGCCAGCAGCGATTCTCGAAGCGGAACAGATACGCAGTATTTT.

The chain uses TRBV30 and TRBJ1-6; D unresolved. This CDR3 is built from 15 residues. V lost 5 bases, J lost 2 bases, and 13 bases lay in between. Germline-derived CDR1 and CDR2 are GTSNPN and SVGIG (reference sequence). This CDR3 is CAWRLAWAYNSPLHF. The DNA of the CDR3 is TGTGCCTGGCGACTCGCTTGGGCCTATAATTCACCCCTCCACTTT.

The chain links TRBV23-1 to TRBJ2-7, with 7 bases identical to TRBD1. TRBV23-1 is recorded as an ORF, its role being uncertain. The CDR3 runs 15 residues. Germline trimming cut 0 bases from V and 4 bases from J; bases unmatched to any gene: 6. Written as DNA, the CDR3 is TGCGCCAGCAGTCAATCGCCGGGACAGAAGTACGAGCAGTACTTC. As protein: CASSQSPGQKYEQYF.

V gene TRBV11-1 combines with J gene TRBJ2-3; 7 bases align to TRBD2. Germline loops: CDR1 SGHAT, CDR2 FQDESV (reference sequence). After removal of 5 bases from V and 2 bases from J, the junction contained 7 bases not matched to a gene. The CDR3 sequence is 15 residues long. The CDR3 nucleotides read TGTGCCAGCAGCCCTTGGGGGGGAGACACAGATACGCAGTATTTT. Residues: CASSPWGGDTDTQYF.

This sequence joins TRBV7-2 and TRBJ2-7; 8 bases line up with TRBD1. The CDR3 spans 15 residues. With 3 bases clipped from V and 3 bases from J, the junction kept 7 bases outside the gene matches. Germline CDR1 is SGHTA and CDR2 is FQGNSA. This chain's CDR3 is CASSFRGQDNYEQYF. CDR3 DNA: TGTGCCAGCAGCTTTAGGGGACAGGACAACTACGAGCAGTACTTC.

V usage is TRBV12-5 and J usage is TRBJ1-2; a weak D match, TRBD1 (6 bases). The CDR3 has 16 amino acids. Looked up from germline, CDR1 is LGHNT and CDR2 is FRNRAP. V lost 6 bases to trimming and J lost 5 bases, with 22 bases between them. The CDR3 here is CASGRSGGNVGYGYTF. DNA of the CDR3: TGTGCTAGTGGCCGTTCGGGGGGCAATGTTGGGTATGGCTACACCTTC.

This clone was counted a few times. The rearrangement joins TRBV9 to TRBJ2-2; 14 nucleotides agree with TRBD2. This CDR3 is 16 amino acids long. J gave up 6 bases and V 2 bases, and 3 bases lay outside the gene matches. Germline loops: CDR1 SGDLS, CDR2 YYNGEE. The chain's CDR3 is CASSVGLAGEAGELFF. Here the CDR3 DNA reads TGTGCCAGCAGCGTGGGACTAGCGGGGGAGGCCGGGGAGCTGTTTTTT. Full variable domain (rest looked up from reference TRBV9 and TRBJ2-2): DSGVTQTPKHLITATGQRVTLRCSPRSGDLSVYWYQQSLDQGLQFLIQYYNGEERAKGNILERFSAQQFPDLHSELNLSSLELGDSALYFCASSVGLAGEAGELFFGEGSRLTVL.

J is TRBJ2-1 and V is TRBV2, with 8 bases aligning to TRBD1. The CDR3 has 14 residues. The V gene end was trimmed by 7 bases and the J gene end by 8 bases; junction bases not matched to a gene: 10. Germline V gene data show CDR1 as SNHLY and CDR2 as FYNNEI. In DNA, the CDR3 is TGTGCCAGCACAGGAGGACAGGGTGGCGATGAGCAGTTCTTC. This codes for CASTGGQGGDEQFF. Drawing the rest from reference TRBV2 and TRBJ2-1, the complete variable domain is EPEVTQTPSHQVTQMGQEVILRCVPISNHLYFYWYRQILGQKVEFLVSFYNNEISEKSEIFDDQFSVERPDGSNFTLKIRSTKLEDSAMYFCASTGGQGGDEQFFGPGTRLTVL.

This chain connects TRBV24-1 to TRBJ2-2, with 15 bases that match TRBD2. The ends lost 4 bases at V and 8 bases at J; junction bases unmatched: 13. Germline V gives CDR1 KGHDR, CDR2 SFDVKD. This CDR3 is 19 amino acids long. The CDR3 sequence: CATSDHGLAGGQVLGELFF. In nucleotides, the CDR3 is TGTGCCACCAGTGACCATGGACTAGCGGGAGGGCAGGTGTTGGGGGAGCTGTTTTTT.

This rearrangement joins TRBV5-6 to TRBJ1-5; 7 nucleotides match TRBD1. Trimming cost V 1 base and J 0 bases; bases outside gene matches: 4. This CDR3 contains 16 residues. The V gene's germline CDR1 is SGHDT and CDR2 YYEEEE. Written as DNA, the CDR3 is TGTGCCAGCAGCTTGAAGGGGGCGTATAGCAATCAGCCCCAGCATTTT. This gives the protein CASSLKGAYSNQPQHF.

This clone was recorded a few times. The chain recombines TRBV6-1 with TRBJ2-1; 7 nucleotides match TRBD1. Unmatched junction bases numbered 7, after V lost 3 bases and J lost 5 bases. The CDR3 is made up of 15 amino acids. Per the germline V gene, CDR1 is MNHNS and CDR2 is SASEGT. DNA for the CDR3: TGTGCCAGCAGTGATTATGGGGACAGCAACAATGAGCAGTTCTTC. Translating it yields CASSDYGDSNNEQFF.

The V and J genes are TRBV4-2 and TRBJ2-7; a possible D gene is TRBD2 (5 bases). V was cut by 1 base and J by 5 bases, with 15 bases left in between. The V gene's germline CDR1 is LGHNA and CDR2 YNFKEQ. CDR3 size: 15 residues. The CDR3 sequence: CASSQAAGVGDEQYF. CDR3 nucleotide sequence: TGTGCCAGCAGCCAAGCCGCCGGGGTGGGCGACGAGCAGTACTTC.

V and J are TRBV7-2 and TRBJ2-1; tentatively, D is TRBD1 (6 bases). CDR1 is SGHTA and CDR2 is FQGNSA in the germline V gene. V lost 3 bases and J lost 7, with 10 bases in between. There are 13 residues in the CDR3. CDR3 in DNA: TGTGCCAGCAGCTTTCAGGGGAGAAATGAGCAGTTCTTC. It translates to CASSFQGRNEQFF.

This clone was counted a few times. The chain employs TRBV18 and TRBJ2-7, with D possibly being TRBD1 (7 bases). Germline V gene sequence: CDR1 KGHSH, CDR2 LQKENI. V gave up 0 bases and J gave up 6 bases, with 12 bases separating them. The CDR3 is 14 amino acids. CDR3 DNA: TGTGCCAGCTCACCACCTAACAGGGGAGGCGAGCAGTACTTC. Translated: CASSPPNRGGEQYF.